The next 5 T cell receptor beta chains were all read from a single sample in a study of vaccination and CD4 T cells after COVID-19. Scientists ran DNA taken from cultured CD4+ T cells through the Oncomine TCR Beta short-read assay for sequencing. MiXCR, run by TCRdb on the PCR reads, gives a single entry per CDR3 protein. The data show 9,000 to 15,000 distinct CDR3 sequences, 35% to 50% seen once. Specified treatment: approximately 9-day PBMC culture with coronavirus spike peptide pools or control peptides (ViraFEST assay). No antigen has been assigned to these receptors. The specimen sequenced was cultured CD4+ T cells from blood. These receptors were taken from a human donor with COVID-19.

This clonotype appeared a few times. The V gene is TRBV6-1, the J gene TRBJ1-5; possibly TRBD1 for D (6 bases). Deletions cut 5 bases from V and 0 bases from J, with 11 bases between. Germline CDR1 reads MNHNS; CDR2 reads SASEGT. The CDR3 has 15 residues. DNA of the CDR3: TGTGCCAGCAGTCCCACAGGGACTAGCAATCAGCCCCAGCATTTT. Translating gives CASSPTGTSNQPQHF.

J is TRBJ2-3 and V is TRBV9; unclear D gene. Germline V gene data show CDR1 as SGDLS and CDR2 as YYNGEE. This CDR3 comprises 14 residues. Trimming took off 0 bases at V and 4 bases at J, with 9 bases between the two ends. CDR3 sequence (DNA): TGTGCCAGCAGCGTAGTTCCCTCCCCAGATACGCAGTATTTT. This codes for CASSVVPSPDTQYF.

This clonotype occurred a few times. CDR3: CAAGTGVNTEAFF. CDR3 nucleotides: TGTGCCGCCGGGACAGGGGTGAACACTGAAGCTTTCTTT. The V and J genes are TRBV2 and TRBJ1-1, with 10 bases fitting TRBD1. The V gene end was trimmed by 11 bases and the J gene end by 0 bases; junction bases not matched to a gene: 3. Germline V gene lookup returns CDR1 SNHLY and CDR2 FYNNEI. The CDR3 has 13 amino acids.

This clonotype occurred a few times. This chain links TRBV20-1 with TRBJ1-1; D is perhaps TRBD1 (6 bases). Germline V gives CDR1 DFQATT, CDR2 SNEGSKA (reference sequence). Trimming removed 1 base at V and 1 base at J, with 22 bases between. The CDR3 runs 18 residues. CDR3 amino acids: CSARAAGTQTASNTEAFF. The CDR3 DNA reads TGCAGTGCTAGAGCCGCGGGGACACAGACCGCTTCGAACACTGAAGCTTTCTTT.

The chain couples TRBV19 to TRBJ1-5; 8 bases agree with TRBD1. CDR1 LNHDA and CDR2 SQIVND come from the germline V gene (reference sequence). The V gene end was trimmed by 5 bases and the J gene end by 3 bases; junction bases not matched to a gene: 9. The CDR3 is made up of 16 amino acids. The CDR3 DNA is TGTGCCAGTAGTTCGTCGGACAGGGCCCCCAATCAGCCCCAGCATTTT. Translating gives CASSSSDRAPNQPQHF.